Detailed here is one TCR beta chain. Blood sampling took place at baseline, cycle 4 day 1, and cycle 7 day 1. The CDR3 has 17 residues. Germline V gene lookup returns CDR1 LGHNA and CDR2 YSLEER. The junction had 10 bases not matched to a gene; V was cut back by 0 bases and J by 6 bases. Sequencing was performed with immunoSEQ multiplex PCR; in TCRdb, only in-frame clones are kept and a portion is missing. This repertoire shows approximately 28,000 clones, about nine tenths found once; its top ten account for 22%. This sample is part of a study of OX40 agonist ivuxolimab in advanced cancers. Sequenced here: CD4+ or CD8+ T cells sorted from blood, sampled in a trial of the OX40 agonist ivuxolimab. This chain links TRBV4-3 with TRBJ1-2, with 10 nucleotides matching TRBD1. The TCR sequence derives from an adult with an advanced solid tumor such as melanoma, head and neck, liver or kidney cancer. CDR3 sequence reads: CASSQDWGLDRGDGYTF. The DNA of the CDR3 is TGCGCCAGCAGCCAAGATTGGGGCTTGGACAGGGGGGATGGCTACACCTTC.